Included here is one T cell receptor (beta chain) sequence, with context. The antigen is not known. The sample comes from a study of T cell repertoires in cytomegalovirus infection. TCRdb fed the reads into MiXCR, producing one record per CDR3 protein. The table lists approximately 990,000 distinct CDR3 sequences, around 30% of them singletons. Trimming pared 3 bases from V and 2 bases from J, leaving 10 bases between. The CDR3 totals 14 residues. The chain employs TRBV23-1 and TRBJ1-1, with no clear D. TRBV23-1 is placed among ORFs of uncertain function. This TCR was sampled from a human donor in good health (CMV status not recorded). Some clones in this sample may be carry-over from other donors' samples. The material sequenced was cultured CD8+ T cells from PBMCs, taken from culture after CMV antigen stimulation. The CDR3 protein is CASSHPGSNTEAFF. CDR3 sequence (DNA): TGCGCCAGCAGTCACCCGGGGTCCAACACTGAAGCTTTCTTT.